The entry that follows covers one T cell receptor (beta chain) sequence. Antigen: not known. The PCR contained 60 Vbeta and 13 Jbeta primers. Produced via immunoSEQ multiplex PCR; TCRdb's table is partial and in-frame only. The data contain some 160,000 clones, about 80% of them singletons. V shed 3 bases and J 3 bases; nucleotides not matched to a gene: 4. Germline V gene data show CDR1 as MDHEN and CDR2 as SYDVKM. The CDR3 is 15 amino acids. The sample comes from a study of cytomegalovirus exposure and HLA in healthy donors. Turning to the study itself: Out of 150 million to 200 million T cells, an earlier analysis found roughly 110 million unique TCR beta sequences in total. Overall study results and limits: The dataset shows that most TCR sequences were rare, while some public TCRs occurred in many donors. In an earlier analysis, most TCR beta V segments were productive about 87% or about 30% of the time.

Material: PBMCs. The receptor was derived from a woman in her thirties or forties in good health and CMV-seronegative. This chain uses TRBV28 with TRBJ2-5; 10 bases line up with TRBD1. CDR3 in amino acids: CASSFYGTGEETQYF. The CDR3 DNA is TGTGCCAGCAGTTTCTATGGGACAGGGGAAGAGACCCAGTACTTC.